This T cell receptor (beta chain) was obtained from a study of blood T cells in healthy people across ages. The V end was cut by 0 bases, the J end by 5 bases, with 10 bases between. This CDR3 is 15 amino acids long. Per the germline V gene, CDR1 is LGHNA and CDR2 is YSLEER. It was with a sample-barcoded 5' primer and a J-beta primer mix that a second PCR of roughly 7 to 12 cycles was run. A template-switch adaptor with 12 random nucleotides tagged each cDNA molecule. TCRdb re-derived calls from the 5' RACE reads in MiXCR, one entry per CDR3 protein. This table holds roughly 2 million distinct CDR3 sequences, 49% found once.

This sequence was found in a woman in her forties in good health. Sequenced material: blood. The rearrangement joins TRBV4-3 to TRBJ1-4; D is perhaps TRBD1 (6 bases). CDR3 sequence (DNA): TGCGCCAGCAGCCAAGACGAGACAGGAAATGAAAAACTGTTTTTT. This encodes CASSQDETGNEKLFF.